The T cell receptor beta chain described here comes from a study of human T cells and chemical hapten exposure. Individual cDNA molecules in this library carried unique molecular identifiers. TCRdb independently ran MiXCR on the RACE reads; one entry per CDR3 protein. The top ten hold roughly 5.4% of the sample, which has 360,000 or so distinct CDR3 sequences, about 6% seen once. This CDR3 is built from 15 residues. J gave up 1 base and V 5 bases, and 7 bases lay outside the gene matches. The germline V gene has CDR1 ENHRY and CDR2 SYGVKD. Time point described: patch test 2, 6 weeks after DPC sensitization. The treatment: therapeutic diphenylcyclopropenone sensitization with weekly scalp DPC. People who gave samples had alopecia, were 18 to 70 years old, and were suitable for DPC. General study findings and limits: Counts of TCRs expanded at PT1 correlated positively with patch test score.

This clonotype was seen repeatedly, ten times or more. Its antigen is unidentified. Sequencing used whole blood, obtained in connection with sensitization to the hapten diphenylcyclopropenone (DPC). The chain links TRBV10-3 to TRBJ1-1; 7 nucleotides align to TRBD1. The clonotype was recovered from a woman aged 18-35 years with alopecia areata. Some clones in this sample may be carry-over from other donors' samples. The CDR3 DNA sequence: TGTGCCATCAGTCGAGGGGACAGACAGAACACTGAAGCTTTCTTT. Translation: CAISRGDRQNTEAFF.